The following is a T cell receptor (beta chain) sequence with its context. Its specificity is not known. These data belong to a study of cytomegalovirus exposure and HLA in healthy donors. The length of the CDR3 is 17 residues. Germline lookup yields CDR1 SGHAT and CDR2 FQNNGV. Losses at the gene ends were 5 bases for V and 0 bases for J; bases not matched to a gene: 6. Study observations and caveats: The authors later linked a missense DCLRE1C variant to TCR beta V- and J-gene trimming. Researchers reported that a few CMV-associated chains were confirmed in vitro as CMV antigen-specific. Indistinguishable V segments, including TRBV6-2 and TRBV6-3, were excluded.

With 60 Vbeta and 13 Jbeta primers, the PCR was carried out. Profiling relied on immunoSEQ multiplex PCR, and the TCRdb table lists in-frame clones only, not all of them. In the table there are around 150,000 clones, about 80% of which are singletons. The TCR comes from a man between 40 and 49 years old in good health and CMV-seropositive. V is TRBV11-2 and J is TRBJ2-5, with 13 bases aligning to TRBD2. The sample comprised PBMCs. The CDR3 sequence: CASSRTGTSGNQETQYF. DNA of the CDR3: TGTGCCAGCAGCCGAACCGGGACTAGCGGGAACCAAGAGACCCAGTACTTC.